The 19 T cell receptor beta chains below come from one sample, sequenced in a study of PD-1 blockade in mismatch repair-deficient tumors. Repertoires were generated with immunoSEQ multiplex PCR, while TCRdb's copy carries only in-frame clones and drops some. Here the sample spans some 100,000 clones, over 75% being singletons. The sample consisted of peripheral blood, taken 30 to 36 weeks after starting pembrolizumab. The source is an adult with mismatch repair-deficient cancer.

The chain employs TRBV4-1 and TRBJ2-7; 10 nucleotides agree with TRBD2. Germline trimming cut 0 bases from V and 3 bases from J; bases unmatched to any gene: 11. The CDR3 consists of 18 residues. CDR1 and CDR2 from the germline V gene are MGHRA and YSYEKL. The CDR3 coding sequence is TGCGCCAGCAGCCAAGATATCCCGGGGACTAGCGTTCTCTACGAGCAGTACTTC. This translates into CASSQDIPGTSVLYEQYF.

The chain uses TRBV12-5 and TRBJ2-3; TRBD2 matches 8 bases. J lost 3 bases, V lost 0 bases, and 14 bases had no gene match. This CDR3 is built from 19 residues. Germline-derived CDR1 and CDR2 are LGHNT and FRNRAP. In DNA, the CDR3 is TGTGCTAGTGGTTTGGTACCATTTTTAGCGGGAACGGGGACAGATACGCAGTATTTT. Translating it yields CASGLVPFLAGTGTDTQYF. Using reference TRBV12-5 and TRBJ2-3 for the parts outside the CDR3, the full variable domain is DARVTQTPRHKVTEMGQEVTMRCQPILGHNTVFWYRQTMMQGLELLAYFRNRAPLDDSGMPKDRFSAEMPDATLATLKIQPSEPRDSAVYFCASGLVPFLAGTGTDTQYFGPGTRLTVL.

The CDR3 is CASSLLAGAYNEQFF. In nucleotides, the CDR3 is TGTGCCAGCAGTTTACTAGCGGGGGCATACAATGAGCAGTTCTTC. V gene TRBV27 combines with J gene TRBJ2-1; 10 bases line up with TRBD2. From germline, CDR1 is MNHEY and CDR2 SMNVEV (reference sequence). With V trimmed by 2 bases and J by 4 bases, 2 bases remained unmatched. CDR3 length: 15 residues.

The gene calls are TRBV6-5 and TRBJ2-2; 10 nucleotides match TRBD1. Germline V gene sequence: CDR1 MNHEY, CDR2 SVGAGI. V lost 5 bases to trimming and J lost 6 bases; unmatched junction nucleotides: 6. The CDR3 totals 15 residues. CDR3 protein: CASSRQGAVSGELFF. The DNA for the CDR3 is TGTGCCAGCAGTAGACAGGGGGCTGTTTCCGGGGAGCTGTTTTTT.

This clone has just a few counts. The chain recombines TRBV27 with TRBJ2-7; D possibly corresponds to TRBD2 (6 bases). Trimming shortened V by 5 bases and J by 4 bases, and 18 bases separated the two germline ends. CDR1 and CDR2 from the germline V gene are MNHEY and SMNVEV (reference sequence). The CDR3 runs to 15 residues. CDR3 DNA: TGTGCCAGCAGTCCCGCCAATCTAGCGACGTACGAGCAGTACTTC. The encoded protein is CASSPANLATYEQYF.

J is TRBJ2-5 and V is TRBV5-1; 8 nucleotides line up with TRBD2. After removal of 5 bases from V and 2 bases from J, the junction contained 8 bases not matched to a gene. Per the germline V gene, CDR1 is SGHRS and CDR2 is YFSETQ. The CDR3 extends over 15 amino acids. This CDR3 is CASSRLTSAQETQYF. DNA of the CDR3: TGCGCCAGCAGTAGACTGACTAGCGCGCAAGAGACCCAGTACTTC.

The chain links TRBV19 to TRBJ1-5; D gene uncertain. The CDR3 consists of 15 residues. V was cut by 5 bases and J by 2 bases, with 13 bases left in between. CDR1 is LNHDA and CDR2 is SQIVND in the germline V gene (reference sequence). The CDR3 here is CASSLEGSGNQPQHF. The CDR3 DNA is TGTGCCAGTAGTTTGGAGGGTAGCGGCAATCAGCCCCAGCATTTT.

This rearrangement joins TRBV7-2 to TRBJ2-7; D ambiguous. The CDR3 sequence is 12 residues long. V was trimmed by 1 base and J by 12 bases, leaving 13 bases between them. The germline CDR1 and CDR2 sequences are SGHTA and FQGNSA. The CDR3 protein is CASSLGTYNRYF. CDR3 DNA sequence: TGTGCCAGCAGCTTAGGGACCTATAACCGGTACTTC.

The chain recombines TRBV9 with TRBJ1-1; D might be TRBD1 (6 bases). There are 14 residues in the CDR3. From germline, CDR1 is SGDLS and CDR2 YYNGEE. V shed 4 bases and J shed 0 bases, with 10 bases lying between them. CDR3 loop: CASSRDTLNTEAFF. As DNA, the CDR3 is TGTGCCAGCAGCCGGGACACGCTGAACACTGAAGCTTTCTTT. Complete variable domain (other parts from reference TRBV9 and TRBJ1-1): DSGVTQTPKHLITATGQRVTLRCSPRSGDLSVYWYQQSLDQGLQFLIQYYNGEERAKGNILERFSAQQFPDLHSELNLSSLELGDSALYFCASSRDTLNTEAFFGQGTRLTVV.

The CDR3 protein is CASSRSDPLVNTIYF. CDR3 DNA: TGTGCCAGCTCACGCTCGGACCCATTAGTAAACACCATATATTTT. The rearrangement links TRBV18 to TRBJ1-3, with D hard to call. The V gene's germline CDR1 is KGHSH and CDR2 LQKENI. CDR3 size: 15 residues. The V gene lost 4 bases and the J gene lost 6 bases, with 16 bases spanning the gap.

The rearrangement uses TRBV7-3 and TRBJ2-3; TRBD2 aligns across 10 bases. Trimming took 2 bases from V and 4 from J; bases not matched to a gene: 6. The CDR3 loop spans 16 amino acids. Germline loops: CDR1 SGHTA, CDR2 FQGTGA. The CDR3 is CASSLYSSGSADTQYF. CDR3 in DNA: TGTGCCAGCAGCTTATACTCTAGCGGGAGCGCAGATACGCAGTATTTT.

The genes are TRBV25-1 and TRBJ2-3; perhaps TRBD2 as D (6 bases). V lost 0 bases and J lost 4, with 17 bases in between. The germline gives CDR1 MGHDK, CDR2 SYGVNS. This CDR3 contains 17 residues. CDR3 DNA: TGTGCCAGCAGTGAATATCAGGTTGGGGGGAGCCCAGATACGCAGTATTTT. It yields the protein CASSEYQVGGSPDTQYF.

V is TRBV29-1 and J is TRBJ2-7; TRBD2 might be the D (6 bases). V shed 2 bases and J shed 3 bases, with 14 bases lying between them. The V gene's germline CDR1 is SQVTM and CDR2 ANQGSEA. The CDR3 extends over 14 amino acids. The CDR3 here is CSVEITGVGYEQYF. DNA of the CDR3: TGCAGCGTTGAAATAACGGGAGTTGGCTACGAGCAGTACTTC.

CDR3 in DNA: TGTGCCAGCAGCGCCGAAGCACGGGTCCAAGATACGCAGTATTTT. Residues: CASSAEARVQDTQYF. The V and J genes are TRBV7-8 and TRBJ2-3, with D uncertain. This CDR3 is built from 15 residues. The germline V gene encodes CDR1 SGHVS and CDR2 FQNEAQ. The V end was cut by 5 bases, the J end by 5 bases, with 17 bases between.

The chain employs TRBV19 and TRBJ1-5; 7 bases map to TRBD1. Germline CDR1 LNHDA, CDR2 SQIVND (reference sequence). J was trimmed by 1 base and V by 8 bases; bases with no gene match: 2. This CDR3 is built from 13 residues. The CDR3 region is CASGGQSNQPQHF. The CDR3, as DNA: TGTGCCAGTGGGGGACAGAGCAATCAGCCCCAGCATTTT.

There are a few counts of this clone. CDR3 coding DNA: TGTGCCAGCAGTGTGGACAGGACTAATGGCTACACCTTC. It yields the protein CASSVDRTNGYTF. This chain joins TRBV2 and TRBJ1-2, with TRBD1 matching 7 bases. The length of the CDR3 is 13 residues. Trimming cost V 4 bases and J 6 bases; bases outside gene matches: 5. CDR1 is SNHLY, CDR2 FYNNEI, per germline.

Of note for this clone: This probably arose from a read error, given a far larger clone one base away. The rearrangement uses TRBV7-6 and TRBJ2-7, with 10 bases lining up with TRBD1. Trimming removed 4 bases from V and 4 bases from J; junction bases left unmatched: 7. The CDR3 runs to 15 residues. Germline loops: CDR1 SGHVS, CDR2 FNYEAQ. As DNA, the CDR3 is TGTGCCAGCAGCTATTCCGGGACAGGGGAATACGAGCAGTACTTC. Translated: CASSYSGTGEYEQYF. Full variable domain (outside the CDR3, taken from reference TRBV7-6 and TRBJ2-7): GAGVSQSPRYKVTKRGQDVALRCDPISGHVSLYWYRQALGQGPEFLTYFNYEAQQDKSGLPNDRFSAERPEGSISTLTIQRTEQRDSAMYRCASSYSGTGEYEQYFGPGTRLTVT.

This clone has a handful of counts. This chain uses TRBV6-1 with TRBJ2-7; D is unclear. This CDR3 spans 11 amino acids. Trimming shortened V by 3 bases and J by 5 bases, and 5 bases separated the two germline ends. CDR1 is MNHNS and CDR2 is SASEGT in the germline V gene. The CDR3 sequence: CASSDFHEQYF. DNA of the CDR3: TGTGCCAGCAGTGACTTCCACGAGCAGTACTTC.

CDR3 residues: CASSPRLGREVTGELFF. CDR3 nucleotide sequence: TGTGCCAGCAGCCCTCGTCTTGGGAGGGAGGTCACCGGGGAGCTGTTTTTT. The gene calls are TRBV14 and TRBJ2-2; TRBD2 matches at 7 bases. This CDR3 is built from 17 residues. Germline CDR1 is SGHDN and CDR2 is FVKESK. V gave up 4 bases and J gave up 4 bases; unmatched junction bases: 12.